Listed below are T cell receptor beta chains from one sample, sequenced in a study of blood T cell repertoires in COVID-19. Repertoires were generated with immunoSEQ multiplex PCR, while TCRdb's copy carries only in-frame clones and drops some. The table includes 150,000 to 200,000 clones, around 90% detected once. Sequences were obtained from peripheral blood. All receptors derive from a man aged 60 to 75 with acute or convalescent COVID-19. The CDR3 runs from the conserved cysteine through the conserved F or W. D genes are given only for firm matches. Expanded clones get a size class; other rows say once, few or many, or leave the size out.

J gene	clone size	V gene	D gene	CDR3 protein	CDR3 DNA
TRBJ1-5	-	TRBV10-3	-	CAISETNRANQPQHF	TGTGCCATCAGTGAGACAAACAGGGCCAATCAGCCCCAGCATTTT
TRBJ2-1	-	TRBV3-1/TRBV3-2	TRBD2	CASSLRLAGGISGNEQFF	TGTGCCAGCAGCCTTCGACTAGCGGGGGGAATCTCGGGCAATGAGCAGTTCTTC
TRBJ2-5	-	TRBV11-1	TRBD1	CASSLGTGATQETQYF	TGTGCCAGCAGCTTGGGGACAGGGGCGACCCAAGAGACCCAGTACTTC
TRBJ2-1	-	TRBV6-5	-	CASRTRISEQFF	TGTGCCAGCAGGACTAGGATCAGTGAGCAGTTCTTC
TRBJ1-2	once	TRBV6-5	TRBD1	CASKWTGRSDGYTF	TGTGCCAGCAAATGGACAGGGCGATCGGACGGCTACACCTTC
TRBJ2-2	-	TRBV5-1	-	CASSAWSGRTGELFF	TGCGCCAGCAGCGCCTGGTCAGGGCGCACCGGGGAGCTGTTTTTT
TRBJ2-7	-	TRBV7-2	-	CASSPQRGGAYEQYF	TGTGCCAGCAGCCCTCAAAGGGGGGGAGCCTACGAGCAGTACTTC
TRBJ2-7	-	TRBV4-1	TRBD1	CASSLGQGVNYEQYF	TGCGCCAGCAGCCTCGGACAGGGGGTTAATTACGAGCAGTACTTC
TRBJ2-6	-	TRBV24-1	-	CATSVGASGANVLTF	TGTGCCACCAGTGTGGGGGCTTCTGGGGCCAACGTCCTGACTTTC
TRBJ1-3	-	TRBV2	-	CASTRDIENTIYF	TGTGCCAGCACCCGGGACATCGAAAACACCATATATTTT
TRBJ2-7	once	TRBV3-1/TRBV3-2	TRBD1	CASSRQGNYEQYF	TGTGCCAGCAGTCGACAGGGGAACTACGAGCAGTACTTC
TRBJ2-2	-	TRBV5-4	-	CASSAGDTGELFF	TGTGCCAGCAGCGCTGGAGATACCGGGGAGCTGTTTTTT
TRBJ2-5	-	TRBV2	TRBD2	CASSVFLAGGSETQYF	TGTGCCAGCAGCGTCTTTTTAGCGGGGGGGAGTGAGACCCAGTACTTC
TRBJ1-2	-	TRBV6-4	-	CASSDLLGAPTSYTF	TGTGCCAGCAGTGATTTATTGGGGGCCCCCACCAGCTACACCTTC
TRBJ1-4	once	TRBV3-1/TRBV3-2	TRBD1	CASSPTGGLGEKLFF	TGTGCCAGCAGCCCAACAGGGGGCCTGGGTGAAAAACTGTTTTTT
TRBJ2-3	-	TRBV7-2	-	CASSLERANTQYF	TGTGCCAGCAGCTTGGAGCGGGCGAATACGCAGTATTTT
TRBJ1-1	-	TRBV27	TRBD1	CASSLNAGGTEAFF	TGTGCCAGCAGTTTAAATGCAGGGGGCACTGAAGCTTTCTTT
TRBJ1-1	-	TRBV4-2	-	CASSQDLDTPTGAFF	TGTGCCAGCAGCCAAGATCTCGATACCCCGACGGGGGCTTTCTTT
TRBJ2-2	-	TRBV7-9	TRBD1	CASSLGQGITGELFF	TGTGCCAGCAGCTTGGGACAGGGAATCACCGGGGAGCTGTTTTTT
TRBJ2-5	-	TRBV27	-	CASSPQPPQPPDSQETQYF	TGTGCCAGCAGCCCCCAGCCCCCCCAGCCCCCGGACTCACAAGAGACCCAGTACTTC